The 21 T cell receptor beta chains presented below share a single source sample, sequenced in a study of neoadjuvant nivolumab and ipilimumab in lung cancer (TCRdb year 2020). The sample's time point label, in plain terms: pretherapy, before neoadjuvant immune checkpoint inhibitors. The library relied on the immunoSEQ multiplex PCR assay. Here the immuneACCESS table is served through TCRdb, limited to in-frame sequences with V and J called. Missing clones are a known gap in these copies; in checked studies unresolved V genes cover under half, and the rest lacks a known reason. Within this sample are about 23,000 clones, with roughly 84% of them counted one time only. The ten largest make up 23% of the sample. Material: peripheral blood, obtained before neoadjuvant nivolumab, alone or with ipilimumab. All receptors come from an adult with non-small cell lung cancer.

V gene TRBV5-1 combines with J gene TRBJ2-5, with TRBD1 matching over 10 bases. CDR3 length: 14 residues. Germline CDR1 and CDR2: SGHRS and YFSETQ. The V gene end was trimmed by 3 bases and the J gene end by 5 bases; junction bases not matched to a gene: 4. The CDR3 sequence: CASSSWGQGETQYF. The CDR3 DNA reads as TGCGCCAGCAGCTCCTGGGGACAGGGGGAGACCCAGTACTTC.

This clone was picked up one time. Germline and junction disagree at one end, which may indicate a read error. This sequence joins TRBV7-9 and TRBJ2-1; D unresolved. In germline, CDR1 is SEHNR, CDR2 FQNEAQ (reference sequence). This CDR3 comprises 12 residues. Written as DNA, the CDR3 is TGTGCCAGCAGCCCCCCGGCGATGTCGTGGGTCTTC. Residues: CASSPPAMSWVF. Full variable domain (outside the CDR3, taken from reference TRBV7-9 and TRBJ2-1): DTGVSQNPRHKITKRGQNVTFRCDPISEHNRLYWYRQTLGQGPEFLTYFQNEAQLEKSRLLSDRFSAERPKGSFSTLEIQRTEQGDSAMYLCASSPPAMSWVFGPGTRLTVL.

The chain combines TRBV18 with TRBJ2-1, with no clear D. The V end was cut by 0 bases, the J end by 5 bases, with 14 bases between. The CDR3 is 16 amino acids. The germline gives CDR1 KGHSH, CDR2 LQKENI. Written as DNA, the CDR3 is TGTGCCAGCTCACCACCCTCCAAACTCGGAGACAATGAGCAGTTCTTC. Translated: CASSPPSKLGDNEQFF.

This clone turned up a few times. The chain combines TRBV14 with TRBJ1-2; D call uncertain. CDR1 is SGHDN, CDR2 FVKESK, per germline. The length of the CDR3 is 14 residues. With 0 bases removed from V and 2 bases from J, the gap between germline ends came to 7 bases. CDR3 nucleotide sequence: TGTGCCAGCAGCCAAGAGCGAGGGAACTATGGCTACACCTTC. Amino acids: CASSQERGNYGYTF. The full variable domain, its missing parts supplied by reference TRBV14 and TRBJ1-2, is EAGVTQFPSHSVIEKGQTVTLRCDPISGHDNLYWYRRVMGKEIKFLLHFVKESKQDESGMPNNRFLAERTGGTYSTLKVQPAELEDSGVYFCASSQERGNYGYTFGSGTRLTVV.

The count of this clone is one. The rearrangement uses TRBV28 and TRBJ2-5; D perhaps matches TRBD2 (7 bases). The V end lost 5 bases, the J end lost 3 bases, and 13 bases lay between the germline ends. The germline CDR1 and CDR2 sequences are MDHEN and SYDVKM. This CDR3 is built from 14 residues. The CDR3 region is CASSKGGAKETQYF. DNA of the CDR3: TGTGCCAGCAGTAAAGGGGGGGCCAAAGAGACCCAGTACTTC.

The gene calls are TRBV6-1 and TRBJ1-1; D is perhaps TRBD1 (5 bases). CDR3 length: 14 residues. Trimming removed 7 bases at V and 0 bases at J, with 12 bases between. CDR1 and CDR2 from the germline V gene are MNHNS and SASEGT. The CDR3 loop reads CASMMDTMNTEAFF. CDR3 DNA sequence: TGTGCCAGCATGATGGACACTATGAACACTGAAGCTTTCTTT.

J is TRBJ2-6 and V is TRBV7-3, with D perhaps matching TRBD1 (6 bases). V was shortened by 3 bases and J by 2 bases, with 8 bases between the two germline ends. The germline V gene encodes CDR1 SGHTA and CDR2 FQGTGA. The CDR3 runs to 15 residues. This CDR3 is CASSFTGPGANVLTF. As DNA, the CDR3 is TGTGCCAGCAGCTTTACAGGGCCTGGGGCCAACGTCCTGACTTTC.

The chain recombines TRBV19 with TRBJ1-2; maybe TRBD1 (5 bases). The CDR3 contains 14 residues. The germline CDR1 and CDR2 sequences are LNHDA and SQIVND (reference sequence). Trimming took 2 bases from V and 8 from J, leaving 15 bases between them. The CDR3 region is CASSIRDQAGGYTF. DNA of the CDR3: TGTGCCAGTAGTATACGGGACCAAGCTGGGGGCTACACCTTC.

CDR3 residues: CASSLAGTQDYGYTF. In DNA, the CDR3 is TGTGCCAGCAGCTTAGCAGGCACCCAGGACTATGGCTACACCTTC. The chain is built from TRBV7-8 and TRBJ1-2; D unresolved. CDR3 length: 15 residues. V gave up 0 bases and J gave up 3 bases, with 11 bases separating them. Germline V lookup: CDR1 SGHVS, CDR2 FQNEAQ.

The chain has TRBV7-6 and TRBJ2-7; D unresolved. Germline lookup yields CDR1 SGHVS and CDR2 FNYEAQ. The germline V and J ends were trimmed by 5 bases and 0 bases, with 17 bases remaining between them. The CDR3 length is 16 residues. The CDR3 spells CASSPLDGYSSYEQYF. As DNA, the CDR3 is TGTGCCAGCAGCCCGCTGGATGGCTACAGCTCCTACGAGCAGTACTTC.

The chain combines TRBV5-6 with TRBJ1-2; D is undetermined. CDR1 SGHDT and CDR2 YYEEEE come from the germline V gene. This CDR3 comprises 15 residues. Trimming took 0 bases from V and 8 from J, leaving 17 bases between them. The CDR3 loop reads CASSLASSTLAGYTF. In DNA, the CDR3 is TGTGCCAGCAGCTTGGCCTCATCCACCCTAGCGGGCTACACCTTC.

The chain uses TRBV19 and TRBJ1-5, with TRBD1 identical over 8 bases. CDR1 and CDR2 (germline): LNHDA, SQIVND (reference sequence). V trimming: 5 bases; J trimming: 6 bases; junction bases outside the gene matches: 12. The CDR3 covers 16 residues. CDR3 bases: TGTGCCAGTAGTCTCGGACAGGGCCGTACGAGTCAGCCCCAGCATTTT. This sequence encodes CASSLGQGRTSQPQHF.

The CDR3 DNA reads as TGCAGCGTTGATCCTCGGGCAGCGAACTATGGCTACACCTTC. Its translation is CSVDPRAANYGYTF. The chain carries TRBV29-1 and TRBJ1-2; unclear D gene. The CDR3 is 14 amino acids. V was clipped by 3 bases and J by 2 bases, with 13 bases between them. Germline V CDR1 and CDR2: SQVTM, ANQGSEA.

The chain couples TRBV9 to TRBJ1-2; 9 nucleotides line up with TRBD1. Germline loops: CDR1 SGDLS, CDR2 YYNGEE. This CDR3 has 16 amino acids. The V and J ends lost 0 bases and 4 bases, in that order; junction bases with no gene match: 7. The DNA of the CDR3 is TGTGCCAGCAGCGTAGTAGGGACAGGGAGGCCCTATGGCTACACCTTC. It yields the protein CASSVVGTGRPYGYTF.

CDR3 bases: TGCGCCAGCAGCTCCGAGGGGCGGGTAGGGCACGATGAGCAGTTCTTC. Amino acid sequence: CASSSEGRVGHDEQFF. The chain recombines TRBV5-1 with TRBJ2-1, with D perhaps matching TRBD1 or TRBD2 (5 bases each). Germline V gene lookup returns CDR1 SGHRS and CDR2 YFSETQ. The CDR3 length is 16 residues. V shed 3 bases and J shed 8 bases, with 21 bases lying between them. The full variable domain, completed using reference TRBV5-1 and TRBJ2-1, is KAGVTQTPRYLIKTRGQQVTLSCSPISGHRSVSWYQQTPGQGLQFLFEYFSETQRNKGNFPGRFSGRQFSNSRSEMNVSTLELGDSALYLCASSSEGRVGHDEQFFGPGTRLTVL.

The CDR3 is CASSPAYNEQFF. CDR3 DNA: TGTGCCAGTAGTCCGGCCTACAATGAGCAGTTCTTC. The chain carries TRBV19 and TRBJ2-1, with D hard to call. This CDR3 has 12 residues. The ends were cut back, 5 bases at V and 2 bases at J, with 4 bases in the middle. Germline V lookup: CDR1 LNHDA, CDR2 SQIVND (reference sequence).

This sequence joins TRBV28 and TRBJ2-7, with 9 bases fitting TRBD1. V dropped 2 bases and J dropped 9; count of bases not matched to a gene: 8. The germline gives CDR1 MDHEN, CDR2 SYDVKM. The CDR3 covers 14 residues. Written as DNA, the CDR3 is TGTGCCAGCAGTTTACACGGGACAGGGTCAACGCAGTACTTC. It is translated as CASSLHGTGSTQYF.

The chain's CDR3 is CASSSREGNTGELFF. CDR3 sequence (DNA): TGTGCCAGCAGTTCTCGTGAGGGGAACACCGGGGAGCTGTTTTTT. This chain joins TRBV11-3 and TRBJ2-2, with a possible D match to TRBD2 (5 bases). V lost 6 bases to trimming and J lost 1 base, with 12 bases between them. Germline CDR1 is SGHNT and CDR2 is YENEEA. This CDR3 comprises 15 residues.

The genes are TRBV11-3 and TRBJ1-1, with D hard to call. CDR1 and CDR2 (germline): SGHNT, YENEEA. Trimming removed 3 bases at V and 8 bases at J, with 13 bases between. The CDR3 extends over 13 amino acids. The CDR3: CASSFLLLGEAFF. The CDR3 DNA is TGTGCCAGCAGCTTTCTTTTGTTAGGGGAAGCTTTCTTT.

J is TRBJ2-5 and V is TRBV7-2; D unclear. This CDR3 contains 14 residues. V was shortened by 5 bases and J by 1 base, with 11 bases between the two germline ends. Germline V gives CDR1 SGHTA, CDR2 FQGNSA. The CDR3 region is CASSPPGVQETQYF. The DNA for the CDR3 is TGTGCCAGCAGCCCCCCTGGGGTCCAAGAGACCCAGTACTTC.

The V call is TRBV4-2, the J call TRBJ1-3; no clear D. Germline values: CDR1 LGHNA, CDR2 YNFKEQ. The CDR3 extends over 17 amino acids. V was cut by 1 base and J by 0 bases, with 13 bases left in between. CDR3 in amino acids: CASSQGSIPSSGNTIYF. CDR3 nucleotides: TGTGCCAGCAGCCAAGGGTCCATCCCGAGCTCTGGAAACACCATATATTTT.